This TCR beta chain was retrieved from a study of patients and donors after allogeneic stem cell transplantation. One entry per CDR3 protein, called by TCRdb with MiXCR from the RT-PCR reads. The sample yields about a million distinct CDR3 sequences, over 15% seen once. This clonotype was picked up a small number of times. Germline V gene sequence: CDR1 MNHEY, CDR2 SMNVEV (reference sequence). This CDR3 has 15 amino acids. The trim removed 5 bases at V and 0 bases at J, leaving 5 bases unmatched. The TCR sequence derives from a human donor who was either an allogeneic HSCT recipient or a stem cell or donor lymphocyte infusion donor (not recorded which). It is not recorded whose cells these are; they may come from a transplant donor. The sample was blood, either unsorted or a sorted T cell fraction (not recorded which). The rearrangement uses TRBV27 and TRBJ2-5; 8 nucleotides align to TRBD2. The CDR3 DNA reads TGTGCCAGCAGTCCGGGAGGGGAGTACCAAGAGACCCAGTACTTC. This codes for CASSPGGEYQETQYF.